Sequencing of this TCR beta chain was carried out in a study of CD8+ T cells in alopecia areata. Study in general: Treated patients were dosed with oral tofacitinib, taking 5 to 10 mg twice daily.

The V and J ends lost 5 bases and 4 bases, in that order; junction bases with no gene match: 2. Germline CDR1 is GTSNPN and CDR2 is SVGIG (reference sequence). The CDR3 totals 13 residues. With respect to this clone: Its cognate antigen is unknown. The same CDR3 arises from other DNA sequences in this sample as well.

Findings and caveats of the study: Higher clonality was seen in lesional scalp than in normal scalp, especially in alopecia totalis/universalis. Normal-skin resident alphabeta T cells also appear among scalp sample sequences.

As part of sample collection, lesional scalp punch biopsies and peripheral blood were taken from alopecia areata patients. In each case, RNA was isolated and then reverse transcribed into cDNA as the sequencing template. Sequenced by immunoSEQ multiplex PCR; TCRdb stores in-frame clones only, minus some. The table includes some 150,000 clones, about 66% detected once. The rearrangement links TRBV30 to TRBJ1-5; 10 bases are shared with TRBD1. This clonotype was obtained from a human donor with alopecia areata. Here the sequenced sample was CD8+ T cells sorted from blood, taken at week 0. The CDR3 sequence is CAWGQGGNQPQHF. CDR3 nucleotides: TGTGCCTGGGGACAGGGGGGGAATCAGCCCCAGCATTTT.